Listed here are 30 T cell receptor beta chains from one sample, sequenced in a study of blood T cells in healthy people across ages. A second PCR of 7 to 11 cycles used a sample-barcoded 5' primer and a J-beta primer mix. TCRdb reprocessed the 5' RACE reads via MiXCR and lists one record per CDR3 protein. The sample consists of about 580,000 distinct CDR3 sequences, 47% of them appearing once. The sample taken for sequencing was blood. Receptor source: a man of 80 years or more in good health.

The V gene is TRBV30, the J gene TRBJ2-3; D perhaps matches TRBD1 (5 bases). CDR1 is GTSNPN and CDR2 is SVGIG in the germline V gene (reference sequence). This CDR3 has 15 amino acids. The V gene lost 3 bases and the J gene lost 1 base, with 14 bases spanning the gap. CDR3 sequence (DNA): TGTGCCTGGAGCCGTGCAGGGTTAGGCACAGATACGCAGTATTTT. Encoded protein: CAWSRAGLGTDTQYF.

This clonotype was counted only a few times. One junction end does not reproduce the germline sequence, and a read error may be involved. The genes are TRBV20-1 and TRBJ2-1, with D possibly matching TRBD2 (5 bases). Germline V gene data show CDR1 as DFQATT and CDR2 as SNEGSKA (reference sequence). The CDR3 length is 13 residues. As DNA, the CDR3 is TGTAGTGCTAAACGGGACTCCTACAATGAGCAGTTCTTC. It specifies CSAKRDSYNEQFF.

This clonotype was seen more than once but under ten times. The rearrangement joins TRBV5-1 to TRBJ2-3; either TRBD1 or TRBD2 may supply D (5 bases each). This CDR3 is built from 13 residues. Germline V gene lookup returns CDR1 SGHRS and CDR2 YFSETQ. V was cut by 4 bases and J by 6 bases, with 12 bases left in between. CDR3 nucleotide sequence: TGCGCCAGCAGCGGGGGTATGGAGGATACGCAGTATTTT. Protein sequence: CASSGGMEDTQYF. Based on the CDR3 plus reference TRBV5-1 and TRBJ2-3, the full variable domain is KAGVTQTPRYLIKTRGQQVTLSCSPISGHRSVSWYQQTPGQGLQFLFEYFSETQRNKGNFPGRFSGRQFSNSRSEMNVSTLELGDSALYLCASSGGMEDTQYFGPGTRLTVL.

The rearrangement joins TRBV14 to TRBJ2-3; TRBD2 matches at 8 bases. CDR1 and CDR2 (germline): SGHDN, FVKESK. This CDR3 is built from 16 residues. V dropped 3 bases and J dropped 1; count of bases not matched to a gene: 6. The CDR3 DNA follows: TGTGCCAGCAGCCAGGTTCCGGGACTAGGCACAGATACGCAGTATTTT. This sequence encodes CASSQVPGLGTDTQYF.

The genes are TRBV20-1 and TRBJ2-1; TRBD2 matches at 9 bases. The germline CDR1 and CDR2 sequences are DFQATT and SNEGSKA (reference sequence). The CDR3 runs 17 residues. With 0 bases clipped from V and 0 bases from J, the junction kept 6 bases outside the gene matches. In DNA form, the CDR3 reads TGCAGTGCTAGAGACTTTAGCGGGAGACACTCCTACAATGAGCAGTTCTTC. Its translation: CSARDFSGRHSYNEQFF.

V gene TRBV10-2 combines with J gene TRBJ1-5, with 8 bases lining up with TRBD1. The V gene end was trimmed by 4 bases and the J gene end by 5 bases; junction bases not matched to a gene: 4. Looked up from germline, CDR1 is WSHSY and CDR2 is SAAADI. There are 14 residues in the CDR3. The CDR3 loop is CASSAGGGDQPQHF. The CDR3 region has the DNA TGCGCCAGCAGTGCAGGGGGCGGTGATCAGCCCCAGCATTTT.

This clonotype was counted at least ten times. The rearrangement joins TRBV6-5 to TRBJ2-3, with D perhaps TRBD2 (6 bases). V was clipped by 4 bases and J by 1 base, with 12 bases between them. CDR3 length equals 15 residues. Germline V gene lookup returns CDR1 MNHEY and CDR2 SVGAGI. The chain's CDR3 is CASSSSVKGTDTQYF. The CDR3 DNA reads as TGTGCCAGCAGTTCTAGCGTTAAGGGCACAGATACGCAGTATTTT.

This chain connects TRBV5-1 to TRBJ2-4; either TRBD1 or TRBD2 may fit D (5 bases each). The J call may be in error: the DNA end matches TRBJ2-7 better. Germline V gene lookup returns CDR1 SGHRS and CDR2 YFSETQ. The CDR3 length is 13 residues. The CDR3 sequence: CASSRVEGYEQYF. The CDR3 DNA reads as TGCGCCAGCAGTCGCGTAGAGGGGTACGAGCAGTACTTC.

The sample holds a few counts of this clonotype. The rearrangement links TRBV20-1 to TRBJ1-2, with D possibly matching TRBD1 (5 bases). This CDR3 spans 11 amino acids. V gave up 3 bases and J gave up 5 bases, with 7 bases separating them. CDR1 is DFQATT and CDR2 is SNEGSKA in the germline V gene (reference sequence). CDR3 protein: CSASRAYGYTF. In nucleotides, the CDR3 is TGCAGTGCTAGCAGGGCGTATGGCTACACCTTC.

CDR3 nucleotide sequence: TGTGCCAGCAGTTTACATGGCGGAAATTCACCCCTCCACTTT. Translation gives CASSLHGGNSPLHF. The chain joins TRBV12-3 or TRBV12-4 to TRBJ1-6; no clear D. The CDR3 is 14 residues long. V was cut by 2 bases and J by 7 bases, with 9 bases left in between.

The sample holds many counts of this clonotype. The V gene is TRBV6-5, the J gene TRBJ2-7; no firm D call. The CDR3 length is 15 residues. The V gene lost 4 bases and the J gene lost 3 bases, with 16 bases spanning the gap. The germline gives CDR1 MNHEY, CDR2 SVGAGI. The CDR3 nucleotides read TGTGCCAGCAGTTCCACCCGAATTCTCAACTACGAGCAGTACTTC. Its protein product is CASSSTRILNYEQYF.

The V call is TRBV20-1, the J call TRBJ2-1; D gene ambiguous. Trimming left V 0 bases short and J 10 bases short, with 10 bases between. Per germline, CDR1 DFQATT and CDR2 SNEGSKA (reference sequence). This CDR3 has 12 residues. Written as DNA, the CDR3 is TGCAGTGCTAGAGATCCCGGTGGGGAGCAGTTCTTC. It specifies CSARDPGGEQFF.

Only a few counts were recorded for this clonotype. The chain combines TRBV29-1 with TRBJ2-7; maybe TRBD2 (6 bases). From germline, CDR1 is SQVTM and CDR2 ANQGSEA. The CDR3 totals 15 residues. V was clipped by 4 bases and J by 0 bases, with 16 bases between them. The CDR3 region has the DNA TGCAGCGTTGGTGGGCTAGCGCAAAGCTCCTACGAGCAGTACTTC. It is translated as CSVGGLAQSSYEQYF.

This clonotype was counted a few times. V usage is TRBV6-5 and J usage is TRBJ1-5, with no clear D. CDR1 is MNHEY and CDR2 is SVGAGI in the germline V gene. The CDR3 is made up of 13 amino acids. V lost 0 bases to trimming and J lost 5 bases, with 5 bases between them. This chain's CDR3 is CASSYSRDQPQHF. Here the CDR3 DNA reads TGTGCCAGCAGTTACTCGAGGGATCAGCCCCAGCATTTT.

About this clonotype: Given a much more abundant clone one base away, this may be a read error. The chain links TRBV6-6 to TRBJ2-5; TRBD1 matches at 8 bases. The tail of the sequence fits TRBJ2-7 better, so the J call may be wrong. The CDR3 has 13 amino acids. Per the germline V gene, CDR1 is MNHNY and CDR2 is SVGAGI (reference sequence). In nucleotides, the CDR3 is TGTGCCAGCAGCAGGGGGCCCACCTGCGAGCAGTACTTC. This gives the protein CASSRGPTCEQYF.

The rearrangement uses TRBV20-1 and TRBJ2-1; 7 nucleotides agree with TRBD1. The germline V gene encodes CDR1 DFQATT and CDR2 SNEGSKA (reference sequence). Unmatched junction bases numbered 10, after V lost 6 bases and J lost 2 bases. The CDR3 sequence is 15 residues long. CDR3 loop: CSAPRGTPPYNEQFF. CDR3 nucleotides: TGCAGTGCCCCCAGGGGGACCCCACCCTACAATGAGCAGTTCTTC.

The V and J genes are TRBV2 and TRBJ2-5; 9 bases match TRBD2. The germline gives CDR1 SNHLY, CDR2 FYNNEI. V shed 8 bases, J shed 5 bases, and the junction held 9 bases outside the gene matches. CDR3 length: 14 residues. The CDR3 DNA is TGTGCCAGCTCAATAGCGGGAGTTAGGGAGACCCAGTACTTC. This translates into CASSIAGVRETQYF.

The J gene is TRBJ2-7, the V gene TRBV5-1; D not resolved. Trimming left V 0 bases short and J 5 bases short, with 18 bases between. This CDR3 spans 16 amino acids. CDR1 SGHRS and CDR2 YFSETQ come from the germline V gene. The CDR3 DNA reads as TGCGCCAGCAGCTTGGGGCCTACCCGCCTTCGGGACGAGCAGTACTTC. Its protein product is CASSLGPTRLRDEQYF. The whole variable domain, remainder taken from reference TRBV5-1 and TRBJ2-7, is KAGVTQTPRYLIKTRGQQVTLSCSPISGHRSVSWYQQTPGQGLQFLFEYFSETQRNKGNFPGRFSGRQFSNSRSEMNVSTLELGDSALYLCASSLGPTRLRDEQYFGPGTRLTVT.

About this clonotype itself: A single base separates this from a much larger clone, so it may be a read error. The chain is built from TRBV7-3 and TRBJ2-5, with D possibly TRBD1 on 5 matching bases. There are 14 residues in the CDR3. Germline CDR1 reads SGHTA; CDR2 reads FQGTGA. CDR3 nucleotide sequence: TGTGCCAGCAGCCCAGGGCCTTCCCAAGAGACCCGGTACTTC. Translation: CASSPGPSQETRYF.

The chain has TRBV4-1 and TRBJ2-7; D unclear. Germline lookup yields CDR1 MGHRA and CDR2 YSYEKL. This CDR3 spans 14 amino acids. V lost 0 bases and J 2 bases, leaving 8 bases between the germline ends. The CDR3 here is CASSQDVGTYEQYF. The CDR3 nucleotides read TGCGCCAGCAGCCAAGATGTTGGGACCTACGAGCAGTACTTC.

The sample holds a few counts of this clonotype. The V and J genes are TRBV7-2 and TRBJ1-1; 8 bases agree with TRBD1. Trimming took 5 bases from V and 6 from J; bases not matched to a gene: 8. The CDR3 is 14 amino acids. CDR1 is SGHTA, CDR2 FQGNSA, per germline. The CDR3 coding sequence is TGTGCCAGCAGCCGGCAGGGGGCTATGGCTGAAGCTTTCTTT. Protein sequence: CASSRQGAMAEAFF.

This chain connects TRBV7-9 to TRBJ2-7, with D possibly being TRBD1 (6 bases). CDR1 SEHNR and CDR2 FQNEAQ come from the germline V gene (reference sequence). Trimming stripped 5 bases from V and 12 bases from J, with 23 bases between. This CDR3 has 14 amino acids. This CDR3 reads CASSPIRGKPALYF. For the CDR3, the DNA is TGTGCCAGCAGCCCAATCAGGGGAAAACCCGCCTTGTACTTC.

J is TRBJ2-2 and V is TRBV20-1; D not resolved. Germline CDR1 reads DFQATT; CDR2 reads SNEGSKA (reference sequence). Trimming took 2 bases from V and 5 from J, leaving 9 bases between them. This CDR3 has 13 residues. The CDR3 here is CSARPLGTGELFF. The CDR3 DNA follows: TGCAGTGCTAGACCCCTGGGGACCGGGGAGCTGTTTTTT.

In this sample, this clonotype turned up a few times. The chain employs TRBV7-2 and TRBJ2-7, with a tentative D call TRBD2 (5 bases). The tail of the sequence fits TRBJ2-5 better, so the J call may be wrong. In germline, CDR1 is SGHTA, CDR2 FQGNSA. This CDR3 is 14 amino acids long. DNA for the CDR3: TGTGCCAGCAGCTCCTTCCGGGGTGGGGAGACCCAGTACTTC. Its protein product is CASSSFRGGETQYF.

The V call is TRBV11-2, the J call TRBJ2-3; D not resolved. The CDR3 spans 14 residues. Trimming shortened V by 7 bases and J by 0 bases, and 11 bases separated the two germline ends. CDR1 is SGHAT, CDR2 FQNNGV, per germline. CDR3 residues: CASTRRSSTDTQYF. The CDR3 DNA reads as TGTGCCAGCACACGGCGATCTAGCACAGATACGCAGTATTTT.

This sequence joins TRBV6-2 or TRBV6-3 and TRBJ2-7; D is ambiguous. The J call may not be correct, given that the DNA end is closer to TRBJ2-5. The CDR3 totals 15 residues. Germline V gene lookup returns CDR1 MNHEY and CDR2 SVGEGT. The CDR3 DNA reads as TGTGCCAGCAGTCCCCACCTAGGCGGAAAAGAGACCCAGTACTTC. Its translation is CASSPHLGGKETQYF.

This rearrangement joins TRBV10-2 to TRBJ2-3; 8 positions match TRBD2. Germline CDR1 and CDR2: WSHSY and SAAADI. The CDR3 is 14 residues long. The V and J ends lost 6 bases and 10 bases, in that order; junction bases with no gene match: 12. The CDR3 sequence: CASRLAGPTAAQYF. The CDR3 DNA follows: TGCGCCAGCAGGCTAGCGGGCCCAACAGCGGCGCAGTATTTT.

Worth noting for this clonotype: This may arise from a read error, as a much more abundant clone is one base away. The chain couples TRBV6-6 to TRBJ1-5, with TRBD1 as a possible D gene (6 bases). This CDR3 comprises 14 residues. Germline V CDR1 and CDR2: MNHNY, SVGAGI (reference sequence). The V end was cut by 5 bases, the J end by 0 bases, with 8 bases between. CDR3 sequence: CASSQGRSNQPQHF. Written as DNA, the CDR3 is TGTGCCAGCAGTCAGGGGCGTAGCAATCAGCCCCAGCATTTT.

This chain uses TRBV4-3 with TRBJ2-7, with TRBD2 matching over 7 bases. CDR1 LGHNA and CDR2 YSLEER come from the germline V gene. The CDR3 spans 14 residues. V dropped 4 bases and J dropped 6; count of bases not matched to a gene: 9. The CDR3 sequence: CASSRRTRDAEQYF. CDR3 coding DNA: TGCGCCAGCAGCCGCCGGACTAGAGATGCCGAGCAGTACTTC.

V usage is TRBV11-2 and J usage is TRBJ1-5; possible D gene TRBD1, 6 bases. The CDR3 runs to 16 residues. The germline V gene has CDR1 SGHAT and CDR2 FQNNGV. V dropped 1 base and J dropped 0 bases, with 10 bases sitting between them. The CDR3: CASSLGGANSNQPQHF. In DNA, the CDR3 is TGTGCCAGCAGCTTAGGGGGGGCAAATAGCAATCAGCCCCAGCATTTT.